This is a list of T cell receptor beta chains from one sample in a study of cytomegalovirus exposure and HLA in healthy donors. The table came from immunoSEQ multiplex PCR; TCRdb's copy has only in-frame clones and leaves some out. The sample holds tens of thousands of clones, 55% to 70% seen once. Sequencing was performed on PBMCs. These receptors were collected from a boy between 10 and 17 years old in good health and CMV-seropositive. Each CDR3 is given with its conserved first and last residue. A D gene is named only where the DNA matches it firmly. Clone size is shown for a subset of rows, as once, few, many or a class of expanded clone.

V gene	J gene	clone size	D gene	CDR3 DNA	CDR3 protein
TRBV7-2	TRBJ2-7	few	TRBD1	TGTGCCAGCAGCCAGAAGGGACAGGGCTACGAGCAGTACTTC	CASSQKGQGYEQYF
TRBV27	TRBJ1-5	.	.	TGTGCCAGCACCCCATTACAGGGAAAACAGCCCCAGCATTTT	CASTPLQGKQPQHF
TRBV6-5	TRBJ1-1	.	.	TGTGCCAGCAGTCGGAGGGGCCCGAGATGGACTGAAGCTTTCTTT	CASSRRGPRWTEAFF
TRBV6-5	TRBJ1-1	.	TRBD1	TGTGCCAGCACCGCGGGACAGGGGTTCTTCGCCGAAGCTTTCTTT	CASTAGQGFFAEAFF
TRBV5-1	TRBJ1-2	.	.	TGCGCCAGCAGCTTACCGCTGGGGGGGCCCTTTTCCTTC	CASSLPLGGPFSF
TRBV6-5	TRBJ1-1	.	TRBD1	TGTGCCAGCAGTACTGGGACAGGGACCCCTGAAGCTTTCTTT	CASSTGTGTPEAFF
TRBV7-9	TRBJ1-1	.	.	TGTGCCAGCAGCTTGCAGGGTGGGGACACTGAAGCTTTCTTT	CASSLQGGDTEAFF
TRBV30	TRBJ2-7	.	.	TGTGCCTGGAGTGCTTCTCTAGCCTACGAGCAGTACTTC	CAWSASLAYEQYF
TRBV2	TRBJ1-5	.	TRBD1	TGTGCCAGTAGTGTTTGGGACAGGGCCAGCAATCAGCCCCAGCATTTT	CASSVWDRASNQPQHF
TRBV29-1	TRBJ2-7	.	.	TGCAGCGTCGAGGACTTCTACGAGCAGTACTTC	CSVEDFYEQYF
TRBV18	TRBJ2-2	few	TRBD2	TGTGCCAGCTCCCCTTCTAGCGGGAGGAACACCGGGGAGCTGTTTTTT	CASSPSSGRNTGELFF
TRBV5-1	TRBJ2-1	.	.	TGCGCCAGCAGCTCCATCCAGGGTTCCTACAATGAGCAGTTCTTC	CASSSIQGSYNEQFF
TRBV18	TRBJ2-3	.	TRBD2	TGTGCCAGCTCACCACTTAACGGGGGGGTCGCAGATACGCAGTATTTT	CASSPLNGGVADTQYF
TRBV5-4	TRBJ1-3	.	.	TGTGCCAGCAGCCCCGCGCCTGGAAACACCATATATTTT	CASSPAPGNTIYF
TRBV4-3	TRBJ2-3	few	.	TGCGCCAGCAGCCTGACCAGAGGAGATACGCAGTATTTT	CASSLTRGDTQYF
TRBV27	TRBJ1-6	.	.	TGTGCCAGCAGTTTATCAGCCTTGTCAGGTCCGCAGTCACCCCTCCACTTT	CASSLSALSGPQSPLHF
TRBV27	TRBJ2-1	.	.	TGTGCCAGCAGTTTCACAGGGTTGAATGAGCAGTTCTTC	CASSFTGLNEQFF
TRBV19	TRBJ2-7	.	.	TGTGCCAGCGCCGCGGGGCTCTCCTACGAGCAGTACTTC	CASAAGLSYEQYF
TRBV7-2	TRBJ2-7	few	TRBD1	TGTGCCAGCAGCCTAAGGCGGGGACAGGGTGGATACGAGCAGTACTTC	CASSLRRGQGGYEQYF
TRBV19	TRBJ2-7	once	TRBD2	TGTGCCAGTAACGTTGCAGCGGGAGCGGCCTACGAGCAGTACTTC	CASNVAAGAAYEQYF
TRBV2	TRBJ1-1	.	TRBD1	TGTGCCAGCAGTAGGACAGGGCCCATGAACACTGAAGCTTTCTTT	CASSRTGPMNTEAFF
TRBV12-2	TRBJ1-4	.	.	TGTGCAAGTCGCTTAGTCCTCAGGGGGCTAGGGGAAAAACTGTTTTTT	CASRLVLRGLGEKLFF
TRBV5-4	TRBJ1-3	.	.	TGTGCCAGCAGCTTGCAGGGGAGTTCTGGAAACACCATATATTTT	CASSLQGSSGNTIYF
TRBV5-1	TRBJ1-3	.	.	TGCGCCAGCAGCTTGGTGGGGGGAAGCTCTGGAAACACCATATATTTT	CASSLVGGSSGNTIYF
TRBV7-6	TRBJ2-5	.	TRBD1	TGTGCCAGCAGCTCCGTCCCGGGACAGGGAAAGACCCAGTACTTC	CASSSVPGQGKTQYF
TRBV6-6	TRBJ2-7	few	TRBD2	TGTGCCAGCAGCCCCGGAAGTAGCGGGAGTGGTAGCGAGCAGTACTTC	CASSPGSSGSGSEQYF
TRBV19	TRBJ2-7	.	TRBD1	TGTGCCAGTAGTACCGGGACAGGGACATCCTACGAGCAGTACTTC	CASSTGTGTSYEQYF
TRBV29-1	TRBJ1-1	once	.	TGCAGCGTGACCGTATGGCAGGGTGATACTGAAGCTTTCTTT	CSVTVWQGDTEAFF
TRBV19	TRBJ1-3	.	TRBD1	TGTGCCAGTACCTGGACAGGCATAGACTCGTCTGGAAACACCATATATTTT	CASTWTGIDSSGNTIYF
TRBV5-4	TRBJ2-7	.	TRBD1	TGTGCCAGCAGTAAACCGGGACAGAATACATACGAGCAGTACTTC	CASSKPGQNTYEQYF
TRBV6-1	TRBJ2-6	.	.	TGTGCCAGCAGTGAAGTCGGAGCTATGTACTCTGGGGCCAACGTCCTGACTTTC	CASSEVGAMYSGANVLTF
TRBV4-3	TRBJ1-2	.	TRBD1	TGCGCCAGCAGCCGACCCGGGACAGGGAATGGCTACACCTTC	CASSRPGTGNGYTF
TRBV10-1	TRBJ2-5	.	TRBD2	TGCGCCAGCAGTGACTCGGCGGGAGGGACCCAGTACTTC	CASSDSAGGTQYF
TRBV7-9	TRBJ1-2	.	TRBD1	TGTGCCAGCAGCCTCGCCGGGACAGGGGGCTGGTATGGCTACACCTTC	CASSLAGTGGWYGYTF
TRBV7-2	TRBJ2-5	.	TRBD2	TGTGCCAGCAGGCCCCCCACTAGCGGGCACGGAATCGAGACCCAGTACTTC	CASRPPTSGHGIETQYF
TRBV4-3	TRBJ2-1	.	.	TGCGCCAGCAGCCAAGATCCTAGCGTCCCGGCGGGTAGGAATGAGCAGTTCTTC	CASSQDPSVPAGRNEQFF
TRBV7-2	TRBJ2-5	.	.	TGTGCCAGCAGCCTCCGGACTCCCGAAGAGACCCAGTACTTC	CASSLRTPEETQYF
TRBV19	TRBJ2-7	.	.	TGTGCCAGTAGGACCGACAGACCTAACTACGAGCAGTACTTC	CASRTDRPNYEQYF
TRBV9	TRBJ2-1	.	TRBD2	TGTGCCAGCAGCGTAGGCCTTCGGGGACTAGCGGAAGAAACTGAGCAGTTCTTC	CASSVGLRGLAEETEQFF
TRBV27	TRBJ2-1	.	TRBD2	TGTGCCAGCAGTTTATTAGGCAATAGCGGGAGGGGGCAGTTCTTC	CASSLLGNSGRGQFF
TRBV5-4	TRBJ2-6	.	TRBD2	TGTGCCAGCAGCTCCGCCGGACTAGCGGCCTTAGGCTCTGGGGCCAACGTCCTGACTTTC	CASSSAGLAALGSGANVLTF
TRBV6-1	TRBJ1-5	few	.	TGTGCCAGCGACGGGGGGTTCAATCAGCCCCAGCATTTT	CASDGGFNQPQHF
TRBV19	TRBJ1-1	.	.	TGTGCCAGTACCTGGAACACTGAAGCTTTCTTT	CASTWNTEAFF
TRBV7-2	TRBJ2-3	.	TRBD2	TGTGCCAGCAGCTCGTCATCACCGGGACTAGCGGGATCAGATACGCAGTATTTT	CASSSSSPGLAGSDTQYF
TRBV5-1	TRBJ2-2	.	.	TGCGCCAGCAGCTTAATTACAGGGACCGGGGAGCTGTTTTTT	CASSLITGTGELFF
TRBV9	TRBJ2-7	.	.	TGTGCCAGCAGCGTAGGGAGACAGAACTACGAGCAGTACTTC	CASSVGRQNYEQYF
TRBV30	TRBJ1-2	few	.	TGTGCCTGGAGTTTACAGCCTAACTATGGCTACACCTTC	CAWSLQPNYGYTF
TRBV7-9	TRBJ2-5	.	.	TGTGCCAGCAGCTTCGAGAAGGGGAAGCAAGAGACCCAGTACTTC	CASSFEKGKQETQYF
TRBV6-5	TRBJ2-3	few	TRBD2	TGTGCCAGCAGCGGGGGGGTGGAAGATACGCAGTATTTT	CASSGGVEDTQYF
TRBV7-9	TRBJ2-3	.	TRBD2	TGTGCCAGCAGCTTAGCGGGGAGCGGGGGGTACACAGATACGCAGTATTTT	CASSLAGSGGYTDTQYF